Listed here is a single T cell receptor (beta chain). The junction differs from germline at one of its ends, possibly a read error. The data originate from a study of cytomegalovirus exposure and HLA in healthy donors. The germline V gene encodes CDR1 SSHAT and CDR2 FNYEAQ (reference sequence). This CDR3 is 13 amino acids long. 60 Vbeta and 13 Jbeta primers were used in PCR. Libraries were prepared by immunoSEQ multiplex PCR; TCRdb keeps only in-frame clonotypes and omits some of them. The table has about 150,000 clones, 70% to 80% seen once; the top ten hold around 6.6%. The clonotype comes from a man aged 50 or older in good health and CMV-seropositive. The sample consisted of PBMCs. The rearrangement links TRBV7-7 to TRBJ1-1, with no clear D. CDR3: CASSLGPDTEAFF. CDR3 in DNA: TGTGCTAGCAGCTTAGGGCCAGACACTGAAGCTTTCTTT. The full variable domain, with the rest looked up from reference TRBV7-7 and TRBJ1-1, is GAGVSQSPRYKVTKRGQDVTLRCDPISSHATLYWYQQALGQGPEFLTYFNYEAQPDKSGLPSDRFSAERPEGSISTLTIQRTEQRDSAMYRCASSLGPDTEAFFGQGTRLTVV.